These T cell receptor beta chains were read from a single sample in a study of T cells after yellow fever vaccination. Via MiXCR, TCRdb re-called the 5' RACE reads, giving one row per CDR3 protein. Of about 320,000 distinct CDR3 sequences in the sample, about 4.5% are singletons; the top ten hold 15% to 20%. This material consisted of PBMCs, taken 15 days after the yellow fever booster vaccination. These receptors were obtained from a man aged 18 to 30 who received the YFV17D yellow fever vaccine. Both conserved end residues are part of each CDR3. A D gene is named only where the DNA matches it firmly. Some rows mark clone size as missing; the rest say once, few, many or name a class of expanded clone.

j_gene: TRBJ1-4; v_gene: TRBV25-1; len: 12; d_gene: TRBD1; abundance: few; CDR3aa: CASGQGGEKLFF; CDR3nt: TGTGCCAGCGGACAGGGAGGAGAAAAACTGTTTTTT
j_gene: TRBJ1-6; v_gene: TRBV6-5; len: 15; d_gene: .; abundance: few; CDR3aa: CASSYSPGGPSPLHF; CDR3nt: TGTGCCAGCAGTTACTCGCCAGGAGGCCCCTCACCCCTCCACTTT
j_gene: TRBJ1-5; v_gene: TRBV27; len: 14; d_gene: .; abundance: .; CDR3aa: CASSLVGGVQPQHF; CDR3nt: TGTGCCAGCAGTTTGGTAGGGGGGGTTCAGCCCCAGCATTTT
j_gene: TRBJ2-2; v_gene: TRBV20-1; len: 13; d_gene: .; abundance: many; CDR3aa: CSARWGNTGELFF; CDR3nt: TGCAGTGCTCGGTGGGGAAACACCGGGGAGCTGTTTTTT
j_gene: TRBJ2-7; v_gene: TRBV7-9; len: 11; d_gene: .; abundance: .; CDR3aa: CASSFSHEQYF; CDR3nt: TGTGCCAGCAGCTTTTCCCACGAGCAGTACTTC
j_gene: TRBJ2-3; v_gene: TRBV5-1; len: 16; d_gene: TRBD2; abundance: many; CDR3aa: CASSPQTSGGLDTQYF; CDR3nt: TGCGCCAGCAGCCCCCAGACTAGCGGGGGGTTAGATACGCAGTATTTT
j_gene: TRBJ2-7; v_gene: TRBV6-2/TRBV6-3; len: 14; d_gene: .; abundance: many; CDR3aa: CASSPGTVSYEQYF; CDR3nt: TGTGCCAGCAGCCCCGGGACGGTCTCCTACGAGCAGTACTTC
j_gene: TRBJ1-3; v_gene: TRBV5-1; len: 14; d_gene: .; abundance: many; CDR3aa: CASSLSAFENTIYF; CDR3nt: TGCGCCAGCAGCTTGTCTGCCTTTGAAAACACCATATATTTT
j_gene: TRBJ2-3; v_gene: TRBV7-2; len: 14; d_gene: .; abundance: few; CDR3aa: CASSFGPSTDTQYF; CDR3nt: TGTGCCAGCAGCTTCGGACCAAGCACAGATACGCAGTATTTT
j_gene: TRBJ1-2; v_gene: TRBV7-2; len: 15; d_gene: .; abundance: .; CDR3aa: CASSADSYINYGYTF; CDR3nt: TGTGCCAGCAGCGCGGACAGCTATATTAACTATGGCTACACCTTC
j_gene: TRBJ2-5; v_gene: TRBV7-2; len: 15; d_gene: TRBD1; abundance: .; CDR3aa: CASSWTPGQQETQYF; CDR3nt: TGTGCCAGCAGCTGGACTCCGGGACAGCAAGAGACCCAGTACTTC
j_gene: TRBJ2-2; v_gene: TRBV7-9; len: 12; d_gene: .; abundance: few; CDR3aa: CASPLRTGELFF; CDR3nt: TGTGCCAGCCCTCTAAGGACCGGGGAGCTGTTTTTT
j_gene: TRBJ2-5; v_gene: TRBV4-3; len: 15; d_gene: .; abundance: many; CDR3aa: CASSRGVPYQETQYF; CDR3nt: TGCGCCAGCAGTCGCGGGGTCCCATATCAAGAGACCCAGTACTTC
j_gene: TRBJ2-4; v_gene: TRBV7-2; len: 16; d_gene: TRBD1; abundance: many; CDR3aa: CASSLTGAKRWDIQYF; CDR3nt: TGTGCCAGCAGCTTGACAGGGGCCAAACGCTGGGACATTCAGTACTTC